This T cell receptor (beta chain) was identified during a study of tissue T cells after allogeneic stem cell transplantation. TCRdb's table, derived via immunoSEQ multiplex PCR, lists solely in-frame clones and lacks some. The sample shows around 6,100 clones, around 45% of them seen only once. Time point denoted: mouse harvest day 14 after allogeneic transplant. Tail vein injection delivered 10^7 T-cell-depleted bone marrow cells and 10^6 splenic CD5+ T cells. B6 (H2b) cells into BALB/c (H2d) mice; tissues taken at day 7 or 14. This CDR3 is 14 amino acids long. The germline V gene has CDR1 FNHDT and CDR2 SITEND (reference sequence). Losses at the gene ends were 4 bases for V and 2 bases for J; bases not matched to a gene: 4. Study conclusions and caveats: The study did not identify alloreactive or antigen-specific tissue TCRs, and some clones might be persisting host cells. TCR repertoires tracked anatomic similarity, regardless of disease or transplant status. Tissue-detected TCR repertoire was only partly captured by blood and spleen T cells.

For this clone: The antigen remains undetermined. Gene names denote mouse genes. The read ends 1 residue early relative to the CDR3; the germline J gene fills the gap.

Source material: gut tissue. The chain joins TRBV19 to TRBJ2-4, with 7 nucleotides matching TRBD2. This TCR was sampled from a female BALB/c mouse given C57BL/6 T cells with graft-versus-host disease after an allogeneic hematopoietic cell transplant. CDR3: CASSRLGVQNTLYF. CDR3 bases read: TGTGCCAGCAGTCGGCTGGGGGTTCAAAACACCTTGTAC.